This TCR beta chain was captured by sequencing in a study of T cell responses to AZD1222 COVID-19 vaccine. Findings and caveats of the study: Two AZD1222 doses significantly raised spike-specific TCR breadth and depth over controls. Seropositive AZD1222 recipients at baseline numbered only five or six.

On this clone: Its antigen is not known.

Clones were read by immunoSEQ multiplex PCR, and TCRdb kept only the in-frame ones, dropping some. Of about 100,000 clones listed, over 90% are singletons. Germline lookup yields CDR1 SNHLY and CDR2 FYNNEI. V was shortened by 6 bases and J by 2 bases, with 15 bases between the two germline ends. The CDR3 length is 15 residues. The gene calls are TRBV2 and TRBJ2-3; no clear D. The source was peripheral blood, collected on day 0 of AZD1222 vaccination. The receptor was isolated from an adult in good health. The CDR3 loop is CASSAHATDTDTQYF. CDR3 DNA: TGTGCCAGCAGCGCCCACGCGACGGACACAGATACGCAGTATTTT. The entire variable domain, with the rest obtained from reference TRBV2 and TRBJ2-3, is as follows: EPEVTQTPSHQVTQMGQEVILRCVPISNHLYFYWYRQILGQKVEFLVSFYNNEISEKSEIFDDQFSVERPDGSNFTLKIRSTKLEDSAMYFCASSAHATDTDTQYFGPGTRLTVL.